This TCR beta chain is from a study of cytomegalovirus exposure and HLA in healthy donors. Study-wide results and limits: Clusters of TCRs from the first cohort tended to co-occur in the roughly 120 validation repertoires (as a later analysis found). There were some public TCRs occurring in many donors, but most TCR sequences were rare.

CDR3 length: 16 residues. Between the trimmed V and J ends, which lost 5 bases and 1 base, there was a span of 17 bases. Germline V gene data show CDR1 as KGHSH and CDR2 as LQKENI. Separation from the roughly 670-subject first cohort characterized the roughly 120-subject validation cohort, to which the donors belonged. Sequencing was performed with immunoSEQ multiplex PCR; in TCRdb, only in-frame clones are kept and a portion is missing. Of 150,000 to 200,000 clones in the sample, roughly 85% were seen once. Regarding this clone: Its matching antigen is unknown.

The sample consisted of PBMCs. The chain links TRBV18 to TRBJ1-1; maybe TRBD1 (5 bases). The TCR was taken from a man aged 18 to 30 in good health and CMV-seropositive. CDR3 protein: CASSSKGNRRNTEAFF. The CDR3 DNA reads TGTGCCAGCTCATCAAAGGGGAACCGACGGAACACTGAAGCTTTCTTT. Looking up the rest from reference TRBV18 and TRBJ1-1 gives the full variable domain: NAGVMQNPRHLVRRRGQEARLRCSPMKGHSHVYWYRQLPEEGLKFMVYLQKENIIDESGMPKERFSAEFPKEGPSILRIQQVVRGDSAAYFCASSSKGNRRNTEAFFGQGTRLTVV.